The sample holds one count of the clone carrying this TCR beta chain. Its antigen is still unknown. This record belongs to a study of Graves' ophthalmopathy and Graves' hyperthyroidism. Study in general: The authors collected peripheral blood at initial diagnosis, before any treatment. Study results and caveats: Ophthalmopathy and stable hyperthyroidism were discriminated by a 13-signature model, with about 90% sensitivity and 80% to 84% specificity.

A volume of around 9.5 ml of fresh peripheral blood supplied the PBMCs. Unmatched junction bases numbered 10, after V lost 6 bases and J lost 7 bases. Germline assignment: CDR1 MNHEY and CDR2 SVGEGT. The CDR3 spans 15 residues. RNA transcripts were the source from which TCR beta CDR3 regions were amplified. An initial RT-PCR round employing HTBI primers preceded a second-round multiplex PCR. TCRdb used MiXCR to reprocess the multiplex PCR reads, holding one entry per CDR3 protein. This table has hundreds of thousands of distinct CDR3 sequences, about a fifth appearing once. Sequenced input: peripheral blood. The gene calls are TRBV6-2 or TRBV6-3 and TRBJ1-5; 9 bases align to TRBD1. The clonotype was recovered from a woman between 18 and 29 years old with stable Graves' hyperthyroidism. Some clones in this sample may be carry-over from other donors' samples. The CDR3 DNA sequence: TGTGCCAGCAGCCCACAGGGACAGGGCGGGCAGCCCCAGCATTTT. Amino acid sequence: CASSPQGQGGQPQHF.